Below are 31 T cell receptor beta chains sequenced from a single sample in a study of blood T cell repertoires in COVID-19. TCRdb's table, derived via immunoSEQ multiplex PCR, lists solely in-frame clones and lacks some. The repertoire includes about 58,000 clones, approximately 80% of them detected once, and 32% sits in the top ten. The sequencing input was peripheral blood. All receptors derive from a human donor in a cohort sampled during active COVID-19.

There are a few counts of this clone. The chain has TRBV7-9 and TRBJ2-7, with TRBD1 as a possible D gene (5 bases). The CDR3 is 13 amino acids. Germline V gene data show CDR1 as SEHNR and CDR2 as FQNEAQ (reference sequence). With 7 bases removed from V and 4 bases from J, the gap between germline ends came to 14 bases. The CDR3, as DNA: TGTGCCAGCACCGAGTGGGCAGGGTACGAGCAGTACTTC. It codes for CASTEWAGYEQYF. Looking up the rest from reference TRBV7-9 and TRBJ2-7 gives the full variable domain: DTGVSQNPRHKITKRGQNVTFRCDPISEHNRLYWYRQTLGQGPEFLTYFQNEAQLEKSRLLSDRFSAERPKGSFSTLEIQRTEQGDSAMYLCASTEWAGYEQYFGPGTRLTVT.

CDR3 region: CASSENRGNQPQHF. The DNA for the CDR3 is TGTGCCAGCAGTGAAAATAGGGGAAATCAGCCCCAGCATTTT. V gene TRBV6-1 combines with J gene TRBJ1-5; the D gene is possibly TRBD1 (5 bases). This CDR3 contains 14 residues. Germline V gene data show CDR1 as MNHNS and CDR2 as SASEGT. Trimming removed 2 bases at V and 4 bases at J, with 9 bases between.

Concerning this clone: A single base separates this from a much larger clone, so it may be a read error. The chain combines TRBV9 with TRBJ2-2; 10 nucleotides align to TRBD1. The germline gives CDR1 SGDLS, CDR2 YYNGEE. The junction had 4 bases not matched to a gene; V was cut back by 5 bases and J by 0 bases. The CDR3 has 16 residues. The chain's CDR3 is CASRPGTGANTGELFF. CDR3 in DNA: TGTGCCAGCAGGCCGGGGACAGGGGCGAACACCGGGGAGCTGTTTTTT.

The chain is built from TRBV11-3 and TRBJ2-3, with a tentative D call TRBD2 (6 bases). Trimming removed 2 bases at V and 4 bases at J, with 16 bases between. This CDR3 has 16 amino acids. The germline gives CDR1 SGHNT, CDR2 YENEEA. DNA for the CDR3: TGTGCCAGCAGCTTAAGACTAGGCGCATTTGCAGATACGCAGTATTTT. Translation: CASSLRLGAFADTQYF.

As to this clone: Other DNA sequences in this sample translate to the same CDR3. The V and J genes are TRBV27 and TRBJ1-2, with D hard to call. This CDR3 has 13 amino acids. The V end lost 6 bases, the J end lost 0 bases, and 8 bases lay between the germline ends. CDR1 is MNHEY and CDR2 is SMNVEV in the germline V gene (reference sequence). The CDR3 region is CASRPTANYGYTF. The CDR3 coding sequence is TGTGCCAGCAGACCCACAGCTAACTATGGCTACACCTTC.

This clone was found a few times. The chain employs TRBV11-2 and TRBJ2-5, with 12 bases that match TRBD1. CDR1 SGHAT and CDR2 FQNNGV come from the germline V gene. The J segment lost 5 bases and the V segment lost 2 bases, leaving 3 bases of the junction unmatched. CDR3 length equals 15 residues. The CDR3 protein is CASSLMGQGAETQYF. The CDR3 DNA reads TGTGCCAGCAGCTTAATGGGACAGGGGGCCGAGACCCAGTACTTC.

V and J are TRBV11-2 and TRBJ2-5, with no clear D. This CDR3 region has 14 residues. Germline CDR1 SGHAT, CDR2 FQNNGV. V was pared by 5 bases and J by 2 bases, with 12 bases between. The CDR3 reads CASSPPQAQETQYF. In DNA form, the CDR3 reads TGTGCCAGCAGCCCCCCCCAGGCGCAAGAGACCCAGTACTTC.

This clone was picked up many times. The chain recombines TRBV9 with TRBJ2-2; the D gene is possibly TRBD2 (6 bases). Germline V gene data show CDR1 as SGDLS and CDR2 as YYNGEE. The CDR3 runs 17 residues. The V end lost 0 bases, the J end lost 0 bases, and 12 bases lay between the germline ends. The CDR3 loop reads CASSVEVAVSNTGELFF. CDR3 DNA: TGTGCCAGCAGCGTAGAAGTAGCGGTCTCGAACACCGGGGAGCTGTTTTTT.

The V call is TRBV2, the J call TRBJ2-5, with TRBD2 matching over 7 bases. Germline lookup yields CDR1 SNHLY and CDR2 FYNNEI. The length of the CDR3 is 15 residues. Trimming removed 8 bases from V and 4 bases from J; junction bases left unmatched: 13. For the CDR3, the DNA is TGTGCCAGCTTAAGGGAGGGCCAGGCCGGAGAGACCCAGTACTTC. Protein: CASLREGQAGETQYF.

V usage is TRBV6-1 and J usage is TRBJ1-2, with D hard to call. CDR1 and CDR2 from the germline V gene are MNHNS and SASEGT. This CDR3 has 13 amino acids. V was shortened by 6 bases and J by 1 base, with 9 bases between the two germline ends. The CDR3 DNA follows: TGTGCCAGCAGGGAACAGATTAACTATGGCTACACCTTC. Encoded protein: CASREQINYGYTF.

Written as DNA, the CDR3 is TGCGCCAGCAGTGGGGGCGGAGCGGGTACAGATACGCAGTATTTT. Translation gives CASSGGGAGTDTQYF. The rearrangement links TRBV10-1 to TRBJ2-3; D is perhaps TRBD2 (6 bases). The CDR3 has 15 residues. V lost 4 bases to trimming and J lost 3 bases, with 14 bases between them. Germline values: CDR1 WNHNN, CDR2 SYGVQD (reference sequence).

The rearrangement uses TRBV12-3 or TRBV12-4 and TRBJ1-1; no definite D call. V lost 6 bases and J 6 bases, leaving 14 bases between the germline ends. This CDR3 has 13 amino acids. In DNA form, the CDR3 reads TGTGCCAGCAGCCCCTCCTACCCGGCTGAAGCTTTCTTT. Protein sequence: CASSPSYPAEAFF.

The V call is TRBV6-4, the J call TRBJ2-5, with a weak D call TRBD2 (5 bases). The CDR3 loop spans 14 amino acids. V was clipped by 6 bases and J by 5 bases, with 16 bases between them. Germline V gene lookup returns CDR1 MRHNA and CDR2 SNTAGT. The CDR3 region is CASRDRLGGETQYF. CDR3 nucleotides: TGTGCCAGCAGGGACCGCCTCGGAGGTGAGACCCAGTACTTC.

The chain joins TRBV9 to TRBJ2-2, with 8 bases matching TRBD2. This CDR3 is built from 17 residues. Germline CDR1 is SGDLS and CDR2 is YYNGEE. Losses at the gene ends were 3 bases for V and 7 bases for J; bases not matched to a gene: 14. The CDR3 DNA follows: TGTGCCAGCAGCGCGGGATGGGCCAGCGGGAGACGCGGGGAGCTGTTTTTT. It is translated as CASSAGWASGRRGELFF.

V usage is TRBV12-3 or TRBV12-4 and J usage is TRBJ1-6; unclear D gene. V was cut by 1 base and J by 9 bases, with 7 bases left in between. The CDR3 is 13 amino acids. DNA of the CDR3: TGTGCCAGCAGTTTAGATTCAGTTTCACCCCTCCACTTT. As protein: CASSLDSVSPLHF.

V and J are TRBV7-9 and TRBJ1-4, with D tentatively TRBD1 (5 bases). CDR1 and CDR2 from the germline V gene are SEHNR and FQNEAQ (reference sequence). Between the trimmed V and J ends, which lost 4 bases and 8 bases, there was a span of 8 bases. The CDR3 contains 12 residues. CDR3 sequence reads: CASSSGGEKLFF. In DNA, the CDR3 is TGTGCCAGCAGCTCCGGGGGGGAAAAACTGTTTTTT.

This clone occurred once. This chain links TRBV28 with TRBJ2-4; TRBD2 matches at 10 bases. V was pared by 5 bases and J by 4 bases, with 11 bases of the junction left unmatched. The germline CDR1 and CDR2 sequences are MDHEN and SYDVKM. CDR3 length equals 17 residues. CDR3 sequence: CASSPLLAGRSKNIQYF. For the CDR3, the DNA is TGTGCCAGCAGTCCATTACTAGCGGGAAGGTCAAAAAACATTCAGTACTTC.

The V gene is TRBV4-3, the J gene TRBJ1-2; no clear D gene. V gave up 0 bases and J gave up 4 bases, with 12 bases separating them. CDR3 size: 15 residues. CDR1 is LGHNA and CDR2 is YSLEER in the germline V gene. The CDR3 loop is CASSQDQAVSYGYTF. The CDR3 region has the DNA TGCGCCAGCAGCCAAGATCAGGCCGTTTCCTATGGCTACACCTTC.

Only a few counts were recorded for this clone. The V and J genes are TRBV3-1 (or the pseudogene TRBV3-2) and TRBJ1-2; D gene ambiguous. CDR1 and CDR2 from the germline V gene are LGHDT and YNNKEL (reference sequence). CDR3 length equals 15 residues. V was cut by 4 bases and J by 2 bases, with 14 bases left in between. The DNA for the CDR3 is TGTGCCAGCAGCCCCCTAAGCAGGTGGAACTATGGCTACACCTTC. Protein product: CASSPLSRWNYGYTF.

The chain links TRBV10-3 to TRBJ1-1; the D is unclear. Germline CDR1 and CDR2: ENHRY and SYGVKD. CDR3 length equals 14 residues. The ends were cut back, 4 bases at V and 1 base at J, with 10 bases in the middle. CDR3 nucleotides: TGTGCCATCAGTGGTCTGGCGGGGAACACTGAAGCTTTCTTT. Protein: CAISGLAGNTEAFF.

The CDR3 coding sequence is TGTGCCAGCAGTGCCGAAGCGGGAGGGTCCTACGAGCAGTACTTC. The encoded protein is CASSAEAGGSYEQYF. V is TRBV6-4 and J is TRBJ2-7, with 10 nucleotides matching TRBD2. The ends lost 4 bases at V and 1 base at J; junction bases unmatched: 4. Germline assignment: CDR1 MRHNA and CDR2 SNTAGT. CDR3 size: 15 residues.

The rearrangement links TRBV7-2 to TRBJ1-5, with 7 bases lining up with TRBD1. Trimming cost V 5 bases and J 3 bases; bases outside gene matches: 7. Germline-derived CDR1 and CDR2 are SGHTA and FQGNSA. There are 15 residues in the CDR3. The CDR3 DNA reads TGTGCCAGCAGCGTGAGGGGGCCGCCCAATCAGCCCCAGCATTTT. Protein sequence: CASSVRGPPNQPQHF.

V and J are TRBV4-2 and TRBJ1-2; no clear D gene. Deletions cut 0 bases from V and 8 bases from J, with 19 bases between. The CDR3 is 16 residues long. Per the germline V gene, CDR1 is LGHNA and CDR2 is YNFKEQ. In nucleotides, the CDR3 is TGTGCCAGCAGCCAAGACCCTAACAGATTCGAAAACGGCTACACCTTC. Amino acids: CASSQDPNRFENGYTF.

J is TRBJ2-5 and V is TRBV19, with D unresolved. The CDR3 is made up of 13 amino acids. Germline-derived CDR1 and CDR2 are LNHDA and SQIVND (reference sequence). Trimming left V 1 base short and J 5 bases short, with 8 bases between. The CDR3 bases are TGTGCCAGTAGTATAGGGGCCCGGGAGACCCAGTACTTC. Translating it yields CASSIGARETQYF.

The chain links TRBV4-1 to TRBJ2-1; D ambiguous. Germline lookup yields CDR1 MGHRA and CDR2 YSYEKL. The CDR3 sequence is 12 residues long. The V and J ends lost 5 bases and 6 bases respectively, with 8 bases between them. In DNA form, the CDR3 reads TGCGCCAGCAGCAGTGGCCCCAATGAGCAGTTCTTC. This gives the protein CASSSGPNEQFF.

The CDR3 reads CASSRGQGRVEQYF. CDR3 DNA sequence: TGTGCCAGCTCACGAGGACAGGGGAGAGTCGAGCAGTACTTC. V and J are TRBV18 and TRBJ2-7, with TRBD1 matching over 9 bases. The CDR3 length is 14 residues. The V and J ends lost 4 bases and 6 bases, in that order; junction bases with no gene match: 7. Germline lookup yields CDR1 KGHSH and CDR2 LQKENI.

This clone was seen only a few times. The chain joins TRBV14 to TRBJ1-6, with no clear D. Germline loops: CDR1 SGHDN, CDR2 FVKESK. With 3 bases removed from V and 5 bases from J, the gap between germline ends came to 2 bases. This CDR3 comprises 12 residues. The CDR3 sequence is CASSHNNSPLHF. The CDR3 bases are TGTGCCAGCAGCCATAATAATTCACCCCTCCACTTT. The full variable domain, rest sourced from reference TRBV14 and TRBJ1-6, is EAGVTQFPSHSVIEKGQTVTLRCDPISGHDNLYWYRRVMGKEIKFLLHFVKESKQDESGMPNNRFLAERTGGTYSTLKVQPAELEDSGVYFCASSHNNSPLHFGNGTRLTVT.

The CDR3, as DNA: TGTGCCACGGCCGGACAAGCCTCTGGGGAGCAGTACTTC. The encoded protein is CATAGQASGEQYF. The rearrangement uses TRBV15 and TRBJ2-7; TRBD1 is a possible D gene (5 bases). Germline lookup yields CDR1 LNHNV and CDR2 YYDKDF (reference sequence). The CDR3 covers 13 residues. V lost 9 bases, J lost 7 bases, and 19 bases lay in between.

The V gene is TRBV3-1 (or the pseudogene TRBV3-2), the J gene TRBJ2-1; 7 bases agree with TRBD2. Germline trimming cut 4 bases from V and 5 bases from J; bases unmatched to any gene: 5. CDR1 and CDR2 (germline): LGHDT, YNNKEL (reference sequence). The CDR3 consists of 14 residues. The CDR3 nucleotides are TGTGCCAGCAGCCCTTTCAGCGGGAACAATGAGCAGTTCTTC. Its translation: CASSPFSGNNEQFF.

The chain combines TRBV7-2 with TRBJ2-7; tentative D call: TRBD1 (6 bases). Deletions cut 7 bases from V and 1 base from J, with 11 bases between. This CDR3 has 13 residues. Germline CDR1 and CDR2: SGHTA and FQGNSA. The CDR3: CASTLTGSYEQYF. The CDR3 bases are TGTGCCAGCACCTTGACAGGATCCTACGAGCAGTACTTC.

Only one count was recorded for this clone. The J gene is TRBJ2-6, the V gene TRBV18; perhaps TRBD2 as D (6 bases). The CDR3 has 16 residues. Germline assignment: CDR1 KGHSH and CDR2 LQKENI. Trimming took 2 bases from V and 1 from J, leaving 9 bases between them. CDR3 DNA sequence: TGTGCCAGCTCACCATTGGGAGGATCTGGGGCCAACGTCCTGACTTTC. Translating gives CASSPLGGSGANVLTF.